The following is a TCR beta chain sequence with its context. The germline gives CDR1 MGHRA, CDR2 YSYEKL. The V segment lost 1 base and the J segment 2 bases; nucleotides outside the gene matches: 4. This CDR3 contains 16 residues. Cohort placement rested on clinical history that participants reported themselves. These data come from a study of blood T cell repertoires in COVID-19. In the authors' methods: Nucleated cell counts were estimated from reference gene primer amplification. The assay was immunoSEQ multiplex PCR, and TCRdb's table has in-frame clones only and misses some. From that table come the V and J calls and clone size; the DNA was used to work out D and trimming. The sample records under 300,000 clones, 91% being singletons.

The V and J genes are TRBV4-1 and TRBJ2-3; 9 bases agree with TRBD1. Sequenced: PBMCs or T cells enriched from blood (not recorded which). This sequence originates from a human donor in a cohort exposed to, infected with or recovered from COVID-19 (not recorded which). The donor label of this sample is uncertain. DNA of the CDR3: TGCGCCAGCAGCCAAGGGGGGACAGGGCTCACAGATACGCAGTATTTT. Protein: CASSQGGTGLTDTQYF.